The T cell receptor beta chain described here comes from a study of post-analysis software for immune sequencing data. The overall study: Disease courses included relapsing-remitting, secondary progressive and progressive-relapsing multiple sclerosis. Study-wide points: Multiple sclerosis patients had significantly lower normalized Chao1 diversity than controls.

As concerns this clonotype: Its target is unknown.

Researchers reported that TCR beta cDNA libraries carried unique molecular identifiers. Each batch of roughly 1 to 11 million T cells produced some 500,000 cDNA molecules. TCRdb fed the PCR reads into MiXCR, producing one record per CDR3 protein. The table shows some 690,000 distinct CDR3 sequences, with 59% occurring only once. The TCR sequence derives from a girl aged 2-9 years with multiple sclerosis. Sequenced: blood.

CDR3 sequence: CASSGTGLPEQFF. CDR3 nucleotides: TGCGCCAGCAGCGGGACGGGACTACCTGAGCAGTTCTTC. V gene TRBV5-1 combines with J gene TRBJ2-1; 7 bases agree with TRBD2. The CDR3 consists of 13 residues. Trimming took 4 bases from V and 9 from J; bases not matched to a gene: 7. Germline V gene data show CDR1 as SGHRS and CDR2 as YFSETQ.